The 30 T cell receptor beta chains given below trace back to one sample, sequenced in a study of T cell responses to AZD1222 COVID-19 vaccine. Clones were read by immunoSEQ multiplex PCR, and TCRdb kept only the in-frame ones, dropping some. The sample gives 95,000 to 150,000 clones, around 91% of which show up once; around 1.7% is in the top ten. The material sequenced was peripheral blood, taken on day 0 of AZD1222 vaccination. All receptors derive from an adult in good health.

This clone showed up just once. J is TRBJ1-2 and V is TRBV6-2 or TRBV6-3, with TRBD1 matching 7 bases. CDR3 length: 13 amino acids. CDR1 and CDR2 from the germline V gene are MNHEY and SVGEGT. The V gene end was trimmed by 5 bases and the J gene end by 8 bases; junction bases not matched to a gene: 8. CDR3 sequence (DNA): TGTGCCAGCAGTGCCACAGGGGCGGAGGGCTACACCTTC. It is translated as CASSATGAEGYTF.

The chain links TRBV24-1 to TRBJ2-2; 8 bases are shared with TRBD1. The V gene end was trimmed by 3 bases and the J gene end by 0 bases; junction bases not matched to a gene: 2. The CDR3 sequence is 16 residues long. Germline assignment: CDR1 KGHDR and CDR2 SFDVKD. The CDR3 loop is CATSDPGGANTGELFF. The CDR3, as DNA: TGTGCCACCAGTGATCCAGGGGGCGCGAACACCGGGGAGCTGTTTTTT.

The chain has TRBV5-1 and TRBJ1-1; D is undetermined. Germline V gene sequence: CDR1 SGHRS, CDR2 YFSETQ. The CDR3 extends over 13 amino acids. V gave up 1 base and J gave up 4 bases, with 8 bases separating them. CDR3 residues: CASSLLRGTEAFF. The CDR3 nucleotides read TGCGCCAGCAGCTTGTTACGGGGCACTGAAGCTTTCTTT.

The chain recombines TRBV9 with TRBJ1-2; possibly TRBD1 for D (6 bases). The germline CDR1 and CDR2 sequences are SGDLS and YYNGEE. Between the trimmed V and J ends, which lost 3 bases and 0 bases, there was a span of 21 bases. The CDR3 is 18 residues long. DNA of the CDR3: TGTGCCAGCAGCGGTGACCCACTGACAGGAAGGCCTAACTATGGCTACACCTTC. Encoded protein: CASSGDPLTGRPNYGYTF.

The J gene is TRBJ2-5, the V gene TRBV6-6; 7 bases are shared with TRBD2. The CDR3 spans 14 residues. Germline V gene sequence: CDR1 MNHNY, CDR2 SVGAGI (reference sequence). Unmatched junction bases numbered 9, after V lost 6 bases and J lost 5 bases. In nucleotides, the CDR3 is TGTGCCAGCAGCCCCAGGACCGGGAGGGAGACCCAGTACTTC. It encodes CASSPRTGRETQYF.

J is TRBJ1-1 and V is TRBV30, with TRBD1 matching over 11 bases. The V gene's germline CDR1 is GTSNPN and CDR2 SVGIG (reference sequence). The CDR3 is 15 residues long. The V segment lost 2 bases and the J segment 4 bases; nucleotides outside the gene matches: 6. CDR3 nucleotide sequence: TGTGCCTGGAGTAGGACAGGGGGCGCGGGCACTGAAGCTTTCTTT. It codes for CAWSRTGGAGTEAFF.

This rearrangement joins TRBV6-1 to TRBJ1-5, with 7 bases aligning to TRBD1. The germline gives CDR1 MNHNS, CDR2 SASEGT. J was trimmed by 5 bases and V by 3 bases; bases with no gene match: 1. The CDR3 has 13 residues. The CDR3: CASSDTGDQPQHF. The CDR3 bases are TGTGCCAGCAGTGACACAGGGGATCAGCCCCAGCATTTT.

V is TRBV27 and J is TRBJ1-5; a weak D match, TRBD1 (6 bases). CDR1 is MNHEY, CDR2 SMNVEV, per germline (reference sequence). Trimming pared 5 bases from V and 7 bases from J, leaving 12 bases between. The length of the CDR3 is 13 residues. As DNA, the CDR3 is TGTGCCAGCAGTGTGCAGGGGAAGCAGCCCCAGCATTTT. As protein: CASSVQGKQPQHF.

This chain connects TRBV20-1 to TRBJ1-3, with D uncertain. With 5 bases removed from V and 3 bases from J, the gap between germline ends came to 5 bases. The CDR3 runs to 11 residues. In germline, CDR1 is DFQATT, CDR2 SNEGSKA (reference sequence). In nucleotides, the CDR3 is TGCAGTGCTTACGTTGGAAACACCATATATTTT. Translated: CSAYVGNTIYF.

This chain uses TRBV7-3 with TRBJ1-2, with no clear D. With 1 base removed from V and 6 bases from J, the gap between germline ends came to 12 bases. The CDR3 is 14 residues long. Germline V gene data show CDR1 as SGHTA and CDR2 as FQGTGA. This chain's CDR3 is CASSLKATGDGYTF. The DNA of the CDR3 is TGTGCCAGCAGCTTAAAAGCGACCGGGGATGGCTACACCTTC. Using reference TRBV7-3 and TRBJ1-2 for the parts outside the CDR3, the full variable domain is GAGVSQTPSNKVTEKGKYVELRCDPISGHTALYWYRQSLGQGPEFLIYFQGTGAADDSGLPNDRFFAVRPEGSVSTLKIQRTERGDSAVYLCASSLKATGDGYTFGSGTRLTVV.

J is TRBJ2-1 and V is TRBV5-1; TRBD2 matches 7 bases. CDR3 length: 15 residues. The V gene end was trimmed by 4 bases and the J gene end by 0 bases; junction bases not matched to a gene: 4. Germline V gene sequence: CDR1 SGHRS, CDR2 YFSETQ. The CDR3 region has the DNA TGCGCCAGCAGCGGGGGAGGGAGCTCCTACAATGAGCAGTTCTTC. This encodes CASSGGGSSYNEQFF.

The chain carries TRBV4-1 and TRBJ1-2, with a tentative D call TRBD1 (5 bases). The length of the CDR3 is 16 residues. Germline CDR1 is MGHRA and CDR2 is YSYEKL. V dropped 0 bases and J dropped 0 bases, with 11 bases sitting between them. Here the CDR3 reads CASSQDGARANYGYTF. In DNA, the CDR3 is TGCGCCAGCAGCCAAGATGGGGCCAGAGCTAACTATGGCTACACCTTC.

The rearrangement links TRBV5-4 to TRBJ1-5; 9 nucleotides match TRBD1. Germline V gene lookup returns CDR1 SGHNT and CDR2 YYREEE (reference sequence). The CDR3 extends over 14 amino acids. V trimming: 2 bases; J trimming: 4 bases; junction bases outside the gene matches: 1. CDR3 amino acids: CASSLDRGNQPQHF. The CDR3 region has the DNA TGTGCCAGCAGCTTAGACAGGGGGAATCAGCCCCAGCATTTT. Variable domain in full (rest from reference TRBV5-4 and TRBJ1-5): ETGVTQSPTHLIKTRGQQVTLRCSSQSGHNTVSWYQQALGQGPQFIFQYYREEENGRGNFPPRFSGLQFPNYSSELNVNALELDDSALYLCASSLDRGNQPQHFGDGTRLSIL.

The chain employs TRBV19 and TRBJ2-3; 7 bases align to TRBD1. The germline V gene has CDR1 LNHDA and CDR2 SQIVND (reference sequence). V trimming: 5 bases; J trimming: 3 bases; junction bases outside the gene matches: 11. This CDR3 region has 16 residues. Here the CDR3 reads CASSRLGTVGTDTQYF. CDR3 DNA sequence: TGTGCCAGTAGTCGTCTAGGGACAGTGGGTACAGATACGCAGTATTTT.

About this clone: This sample also contains other DNA sequences that code for the same CDR3. The rearrangement uses TRBV18 and TRBJ1-2; 7 nucleotides match TRBD1. CDR3 length: 13 residues. J was trimmed by 3 bases and V by 3 bases; bases with no gene match: 1. Germline V gives CDR1 KGHSH, CDR2 LQKENI. CDR3: CASSPGTDYGYTF. The DNA for the CDR3 is TGTGCCAGCTCACCTGGGACAGACTATGGCTACACCTTC.

The V gene is TRBV5-1, the J gene TRBJ1-2; 9 positions agree with TRBD1. The junction had 7 bases not matched to a gene; V was cut back by 6 bases and J by 4 bases. Per germline, CDR1 SGHRS and CDR2 YFSETQ. The CDR3 length is 14 residues. The DNA for the CDR3 is TGCGCCAGCACCCTCGGGACAGGGCCCTATGGCTACACCTTC. Protein product: CASTLGTGPYGYTF.

This clone was seen a single time. The chain links TRBV18 to TRBJ1-1; D is uncertain. Trimming took 0 bases from V and 1 from J, leaving 6 bases between them. Germline assignment: CDR1 KGHSH and CDR2 LQKENI. The CDR3 has 14 amino acids. CDR3 sequence (DNA): TGTGCCAGCTCACCACCGGACGGGAACACTGAAGCTTTCTTT. It specifies CASSPPDGNTEAFF.

This chain connects TRBV7-8 to TRBJ2-1; possibly TRBD1 for D (6 bases). Germline V CDR1 and CDR2: SGHVS, FQNEAQ. V lost 2 bases and J lost 4, with 12 bases in between. CDR3 length equals 15 residues. Here the CDR3 reads CASSLMGATYNEQFF. DNA for the CDR3: TGTGCCAGCAGCTTAATGGGGGCAACGTACAATGAGCAGTTCTTC.

The gene calls are TRBV9 and TRBJ1-4, with D uncertain. Trimming stripped 4 bases from V and 0 bases from J, with 4 bases between. The length of the CDR3 is 13 residues. Germline V gives CDR1 SGDLS, CDR2 YYNGEE. This chain's CDR3 is CASSTATNEKLFF. The DNA for the CDR3 is TGTGCCAGCAGCACCGCAACTAATGAAAAACTGTTTTTT.

CDR3 sequence: CASSRTGIRDTQYF. The CDR3 bases are TGTGCCAGCAGCCGGACAGGGATAAGAGATACGCAGTATTTT. The chain combines TRBV5-6 with TRBJ2-3, with TRBD1 identical over 8 bases. Trimming cost V 4 bases and J 5 bases; bases outside gene matches: 6. CDR1 SGHDT and CDR2 YYEEEE come from the germline V gene. The CDR3 has 14 residues.

The V gene is TRBV30, the J gene TRBJ2-1; D may be TRBD1 (5 bases). The CDR3 is made up of 15 amino acids. Trimming took off 1 base at V and 1 base at J, with 11 bases between the two ends. Germline CDR1 and CDR2: GTSNPN and SVGIG (reference sequence). Here the CDR3 DNA reads TGTGCCTGGAGTGGGGGCCTGAGGTCCTACAATGAGCAGTTCTTC. Amino acid sequence: CAWSGGLRSYNEQFF.

The chain recombines TRBV7-3 with TRBJ2-2; maybe TRBD1 (6 bases). The germline V gene has CDR1 SGHTA and CDR2 FQGTGA. V was shortened by 5 bases and J by 5 bases, with 21 bases between the two germline ends. CDR3 length equals 17 residues. The CDR3 region is CASSRGPLGTPTGELFF. For the CDR3, the DNA is TGTGCCAGCAGCCGCGGTCCCCTCGGGACACCTACCGGGGAGCTGTTTTTT.

This chain links TRBV27 with TRBJ1-2, with a weak D call TRBD1 (6 bases). V shed 1 base and J shed 3 bases, with 15 bases lying between them. Germline loops: CDR1 MNHEY, CDR2 SMNVEV (reference sequence). The CDR3 runs to 16 residues. The CDR3 bases are TGTGCCAGCAGTTTATTGTCAGGGGCACGGTACTATGGCTACACCTTC. This encodes CASSLLSGARYYGYTF.

This sequence joins TRBV29-1 and TRBJ1-1, with D tentatively TRBD1 (5 bases). CDR3 size: 14 residues. CDR1 is SQVTM and CDR2 is ANQGSEA in the germline V gene. Trimming took off 1 base at V and 3 bases at J, with 12 bases between the two ends. The CDR3 sequence: CSVEGGTADTEAFF. DNA of the CDR3: TGCAGCGTTGAAGGGGGCACGGCGGACACTGAAGCTTTCTTT.

J is TRBJ1-6 and V is TRBV25-1; no firm D call. The germline gives CDR1 MGHDK, CDR2 SYGVNS. Trimming removed 1 base from V and 7 bases from J, with 8 bases in between. This CDR3 comprises 14 residues. The CDR3 sequence: CASSESFGNSPLHF. CDR3 DNA: TGTGCCAGCAGTGAATCCTTCGGGAATTCACCCCTCCACTTT. The full variable domain, completed using reference TRBV25-1 and TRBJ1-6, is EADIYQTPRYLVIGTGKKITLECSQTMGHDKMYWYQQDPGMELHLIHYSYGVNSTEKGDLSSESTVSRIRTEHFPLTLESARPSHTSQYLCASSESFGNSPLHFGNGTRLTVT.

The genes are TRBV3-1 (or the pseudogene TRBV3-2) and TRBJ1-3; no firm D call. CDR1 is LGHDT, CDR2 YNNKEL, per germline (reference sequence). Trimming took off 1 base at V and 0 bases at J, with 4 bases between the two ends. This CDR3 is built from 14 residues. CDR3 sequence (DNA): TGTGCCAGCAGCCAAGGGGTCTCTGGAAACACCATATATTTT. Translated, it gives CASSQGVSGNTIYF.

The V and J genes are TRBV5-4 and TRBJ2-7; TRBD2 matches at 13 bases. The ends lost 4 bases at V and 4 bases at J; junction bases unmatched: 5. Per germline, CDR1 SGHNT and CDR2 YYREEE (reference sequence). This CDR3 spans 15 amino acids. DNA for the CDR3: TGTGCCAGCAGCATAGGACTAGCGGGAGAGTACGAGCAGTACGTC. Translated: CASSIGLAGEYEQYV.

The chain carries TRBV10-3 and TRBJ1-1; D remains ambiguous. Trimming took off 7 bases at V and 4 bases at J, with 13 bases between the two ends. The germline V gene encodes CDR1 ENHRY and CDR2 SYGVKD. CDR3 length: 13 residues. The CDR3 coding sequence is TGTGCCATCACCGGGGAGACCGGCACTGAAGCTTTCTTT. Residues: CAITGETGTEAFF.

The rearrangement links TRBV4-1 to TRBJ1-2; D unclear. Germline V gene lookup returns CDR1 MGHRA and CDR2 YSYEKL. This CDR3 spans 14 amino acids. The V and J ends lost 0 bases and 3 bases respectively, with 8 bases between them. The CDR3 nucleotides are TGCGCCAGCAGCCAAGATTGGCAGGACTATGGCTACACCTTC. It is translated as CASSQDWQDYGYTF.

This clone appeared a few times. The CDR3 is CAARYGSGSPLHF. The CDR3 nucleotides read TGTGCCGCCAGGTATGGGAGTGGTTCACCCCTCCACTTT. The J gene is TRBJ1-6, the V gene TRBV3-1 (or the pseudogene TRBV3-2); D unresolved. Germline assignment: CDR1 LGHDT and CDR2 YNNKEL (reference sequence). The CDR3 contains 13 residues. Deletions cut 11 bases from V and 9 bases from J, with 17 bases between.